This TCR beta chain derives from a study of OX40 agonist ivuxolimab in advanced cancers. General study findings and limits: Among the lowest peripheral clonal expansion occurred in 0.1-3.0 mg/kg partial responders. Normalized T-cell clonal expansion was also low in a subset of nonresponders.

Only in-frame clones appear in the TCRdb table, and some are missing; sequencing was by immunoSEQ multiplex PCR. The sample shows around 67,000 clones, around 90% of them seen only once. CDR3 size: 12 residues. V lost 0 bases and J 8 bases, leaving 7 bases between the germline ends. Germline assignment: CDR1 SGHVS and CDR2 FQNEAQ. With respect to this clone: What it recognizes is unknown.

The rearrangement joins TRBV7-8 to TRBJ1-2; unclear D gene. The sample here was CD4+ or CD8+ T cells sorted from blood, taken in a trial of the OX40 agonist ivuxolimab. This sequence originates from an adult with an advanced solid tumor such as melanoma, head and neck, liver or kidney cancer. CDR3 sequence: CASSLAYLGYTF. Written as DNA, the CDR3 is TGTGCCAGCAGCTTAGCGTACTTGGGCTACACCTTC.